The 21 T cell receptor beta chains below come from one sample, sequenced in a study of graft-versus-host responses after intestinal transplantation (dated by TCRdb to about 2021). Their antigens remain unidentified. Preparation of the library involved the immunoSEQ multiplex PCR assay. The table was pulled from immuneACCESS by TCRdb, which kept in-frame rearrangements only. Such tables lose some clones; where checked, under half of the loss comes from unresolved V genes, and the rest has no known cause. The sample table lists tens of thousands of clones, 91% of them with a count of one. The leading ten clones occupy approximately 0.096% of the sample. The sample's time point label is to be understood as: cells obtained before transplantation from donor or recipient. The specimen comprised unstimulated CD4+ T cells sorted from spleen or lymph node cells, sampled before intestinal transplant. These receptors originate from a human donor who received an intestinal transplant.

This clone was detected once. At one of its ends the junction is not consistent with the germline gene, which may arise from a read error. V usage is TRBV4-1 and J usage is TRBJ2-6, with D possibly being TRBD1 (6 bases). Germline V CDR1 and CDR2: MGHRA, YSYEKL. The CDR3 runs to 17 residues. CDR3 nucleotide sequence: TGCGCCAGCAGCCAAGACCAGGGGATTGCTGGGACCAACGTCCTGACTTTC. Amino acid sequence: CASSQDQGIAGTNVLTF.

The chain combines TRBV19 with TRBJ2-1; 9 positions match TRBD2. V trimming: 3 bases; J trimming: 7 bases; junction bases outside the gene matches: 1. This CDR3 region has 13 residues. Germline V gives CDR1 LNHDA, CDR2 SQIVND (reference sequence). The CDR3 reads CASSMRGGNEQFF. The CDR3 nucleotides are TGTGCCAGTAGTATGCGGGGGGGGAATGAGCAGTTCTTC.

The rearrangement uses TRBV6-6 and TRBJ1-6; possible D gene TRBD1, 5 bases. Germline values: CDR1 MNHNY, CDR2 SVGAGI (reference sequence). The CDR3 is made up of 14 amino acids. V was cut by 4 bases and J by 3 bases, with 7 bases left in between. The DNA of the CDR3 is TGTGCCAGCAGTTTCGACAGCTATAATTCACCCCTCCACTTT. It specifies CASSFDSYNSPLHF.

This clone is a singleton in its sample. The genes are TRBV9 and TRBJ1-2; D might be TRBD1 (6 bases). V shed 0 bases and J shed 0 bases, with 12 bases lying between them. There are 16 residues in the CDR3. Germline CDR1 SGDLS, CDR2 YYNGEE. The CDR3 loop reads CASSVDSAGANYGYTF. CDR3 DNA: TGTGCCAGCAGCGTAGACTCGGCAGGGGCTAACTATGGCTACACCTTC.

The chain links TRBV11-3 to TRBJ2-7; 12 positions match TRBD2. J lost 6 bases, V lost 3 bases, and 9 bases had no gene match. CDR1 is SGHNT, CDR2 YENEEA, per germline. The CDR3 is 16 residues long. CDR3 sequence: CASSFHLAGGQSEQYF. The DNA for the CDR3 is TGTGCCAGCAGCTTTCATCTAGCGGGGGGGCAAAGCGAGCAGTACTTC.

The V and J genes are TRBV7-9 and TRBJ2-1; TRBD1 matches 12 bases. This CDR3 is 16 amino acids long. CDR1 and CDR2 from the germline V gene are SEHNR and FQNEAQ (reference sequence). Trimming at V came to 4 bases and at J to 7 bases, leaving 8 bases not matched to a gene. This CDR3 reads CASSWDRGLMRNEQFF. The CDR3 bases are TGTGCCAGCAGCTGGGACAGGGGGCTTATGAGAAATGAGCAGTTCTTC.

The rearrangement joins TRBV4-1 to TRBJ2-2; 8 nucleotides match TRBD1. Germline trimming cut 5 bases from V and 9 bases from J; bases unmatched to any gene: 11. The CDR3 runs 15 residues. In germline, CDR1 is MGHRA, CDR2 YSYEKL. The CDR3 spells CASSSPGTGLRELFF. The CDR3 nucleotides read TGCGCCAGCAGCAGTCCCGGGACAGGACTGAGGGAGCTGTTTTTT.

The chain combines TRBV6-5 with TRBJ2-2; weak D call: TRBD2 (6 bases). The CDR3 contains 14 residues. Germline V gene lookup returns CDR1 MNHEY and CDR2 SVGAGI. Trimming took 4 bases from V and 3 from J, leaving 9 bases between them. CDR3 loop: CASSSGLYTGELFF. CDR3 nucleotides: TGTGCCAGCAGTTCGGGACTTTACACCGGGGAGCTGTTTTTT.

The V gene is TRBV9, the J gene TRBJ2-6; D gene unclear. CDR1 SGDLS and CDR2 YYNGEE come from the germline V gene. The CDR3 has 17 amino acids. With 0 bases removed from V and 0 bases from J, the gap between germline ends came to 10 bases. The DNA of the CDR3 is TGTGCCAGCAGCGTAGCCACAGTCAACTCTGGGGCCAACGTCCTGACTTTC. It is translated as CASSVATVNSGANVLTF.

The chain recombines TRBV7-2 with TRBJ1-6; D is perhaps TRBD1 (5 bases). The CDR3 sequence is 17 residues long. The germline CDR1 and CDR2 sequences are SGHTA and FQGNSA. Trimming took off 5 bases at V and 6 bases at J, with 20 bases between the two ends. The CDR3 DNA reads TGTGCCAGCAGCCCCCACGGCCGGGGGGGTAGTAATTCACCCCTCCACTTT. Protein: CASSPHGRGGSNSPLHF.

The chain joins TRBV19 to TRBJ1-3, with 9 bases that match TRBD1. The germline CDR1 and CDR2 sequences are LNHDA and SQIVND (reference sequence). V dropped 5 bases and J dropped 0; count of bases not matched to a gene: 5. There are 16 residues in the CDR3. CDR3 DNA sequence: TGTGCCAGTAGTTCCGGGACAGGGCCCTCTGGAAACACCATATATTTT. It codes for CASSSGTGPSGNTIYF. Full variable domain (outside the CDR3, taken from reference TRBV19 and TRBJ1-3): DGGITQSPKYLFRKEGQNVTLSCEQNLNHDAMYWYRQDPGQGLRLIYYSQIVNDFQKGDIAEGYSVSREKKESFPLTVTSAQKNPTAFYLCASSSGTGPSGNTIYFGEGSWLTVV.

The V and J genes are TRBV5-8 and TRBJ2-6; TRBD1 matches at 10 bases. Per the germline V gene, CDR1 is SGHTS and CDR2 is YDEGEE. The CDR3 runs 17 residues. With 3 bases clipped from V and 1 base from J, the junction kept 4 bases outside the gene matches. This chain's CDR3 is CASSSGTGVSGANVLTF. The CDR3 nucleotides are TGTGCCAGCAGCTCTGGGACAGGGGTGTCTGGGGCCAACGTCCTGACTTTC.

This rearrangement joins TRBV6-1 to TRBJ1-2; D not certain. Germline V gives CDR1 MNHNS, CDR2 SASEGT. The CDR3 extends over 13 amino acids. V was cut by 5 bases and J by 3 bases, with 10 bases left in between. The CDR3 nucleotides are TGTGCCAGCAGTTTTACAGTAGACTATGGCTACACCTTC. As protein: CASSFTVDYGYTF.

V usage is TRBV10-3 and J usage is TRBJ2-7; 8 bases are shared with TRBD2. Germline-derived CDR1 and CDR2 are ENHRY and SYGVKD. V shed 3 bases, J shed 5 bases, and the junction held 6 bases outside the gene matches. The CDR3 has 14 residues. CDR3 in DNA: TGTGCCATCAGTGATGGCGGGGGGATCGACGAGCAGTACTTC. Translating it yields CAISDGGGIDEQYF.

This chain connects TRBV4-3 to TRBJ2-3, with 10 nucleotides matching TRBD2. Germline CDR1 LGHNA, CDR2 YSLEER. This CDR3 has 16 residues. V lost 4 bases to trimming and J lost 4 bases; unmatched junction nucleotides: 8. This CDR3 is CASSPTLAGSPDTQYF. The CDR3 region has the DNA TGCGCCAGCAGCCCCACACTAGCGGGGAGTCCAGATACGCAGTATTTT.

The chain is built from TRBV5-1 and TRBJ2-2; 11 bases match TRBD2. Trimming took 4 bases from V and 0 from J; bases not matched to a gene: 2. Germline V CDR1 and CDR2: SGHRS, YFSETQ. The CDR3 runs 16 residues. The CDR3 sequence is CASSLTSGANTGELFF. The CDR3 DNA follows: TGCGCCAGCAGCCTGACTAGCGGGGCGAACACCGGGGAGCTGTTTTTT. Based on the CDR3 plus reference TRBV5-1 and TRBJ2-2, the full variable domain is KAGVTQTPRYLIKTRGQQVTLSCSPISGHRSVSWYQQTPGQGLQFLFEYFSETQRNKGNFPGRFSGRQFSNSRSEMNVSTLELGDSALYLCASSLTSGANTGELFFGEGSRLTVL.

This clone showed up just once. The CDR3 sequence is CASSITGVSGNTIYF. The CDR3 bases are TGTGCCAGCAGCATCACAGGGGTCTCTGGAAACACCATATATTTT. The rearrangement uses TRBV28 and TRBJ1-3, with TRBD1 matching over 7 bases. The CDR3 has 15 residues. V was clipped by 6 bases and J by 0 bases; unmatched bases: 5. CDR1 and CDR2 from the germline V gene are MDHEN and SYDVKM. Combining the CDR3 with reference TRBV28 and TRBJ1-3 gives the whole variable domain DVKVTQSSRYLVKRTGEKVFLECVQDMDHENMFWYRQDPGLGLRLIYFSYDVKMKEKGDIPEGYSVSREKKERFSLILESASTNQTSMYLCASSITGVSGNTIYFGEGSWLTVV.

The chain has TRBV9 and TRBJ2-2; D might be TRBD2 (6 bases). Germline-derived CDR1 and CDR2 are SGDLS and YYNGEE. The CDR3 covers 12 residues. Between the trimmed V and J ends, which lost 7 bases and 7 bases, there was a span of 11 bases. The CDR3: CASRRGIGELFF. In DNA, the CDR3 is TGTGCCAGCCGGCGGGGCATCGGGGAGCTGTTTTTT.

In its sample, this clone was seen once. The rearrangement uses TRBV7-2 and TRBJ2-7; TRBD1 matches at 9 bases. The CDR3 length is 14 residues. Per germline, CDR1 SGHTA and CDR2 FQGNSA. After removal of 3 bases from V and 3 bases from J, the junction contained 3 bases not matched to a gene. The CDR3 protein is CASSLDRGDYEQYF. In DNA form, the CDR3 reads TGTGCCAGCAGCTTGGACAGGGGCGACTACGAGCAGTACTTC.

The V call is TRBV5-6, the J call TRBJ2-2; TRBD2 might be the D (6 bases). There are 15 residues in the CDR3. The germline V gene encodes CDR1 SGHDT and CDR2 YYEEEE. Trimming removed 4 bases at V and 5 bases at J, with 15 bases between. The CDR3 loop is CASSTGLANTGELFF. The CDR3 DNA follows: TGTGCCAGCAGCACGGGACTTGCAAATACCGGGGAGCTGTTTTTT.

The V gene is TRBV5-8, the J gene TRBJ1-2, with D possibly TRBD1 on 6 matching bases. This CDR3 has 14 amino acids. Germline lookup yields CDR1 SGHTS and CDR2 YDEGEE. Trimming shortened V by 2 bases and J by 2 bases, and 10 bases separated the two germline ends. This CDR3 is CASSLTGINYGYTF. CDR3 sequence (DNA): TGTGCCAGCAGCTTAACAGGGATCAACTATGGCTACACCTTC.